Listed below are T cell receptor beta chains from one sample, sequenced in a study of T cells in Graves' hyperthyroidism and ophthalmopathy. MiXCR, run by TCRdb on the multiplex PCR reads, gives a single entry per CDR3 protein. The data contain 150,000 to 200,000 distinct CDR3 sequences, more than 15% of them singletons. The source material was blood. All receptors derive from a woman between 45 and 65 years old with Graves' hyperthyroidism. Both conserved end residues are part of each CDR3. A D gene is named only where the DNA matches it firmly. Size is stated for part of the rows, as once, few or many counts, or as a class when the clone is expanded.

v_call	clone_size	d_call	j_call	cdr3_aa	cdr3_nt
TRBV20-1	many	TRBD2	TRBJ2-1	CSARGLLAGGSEQFF	TGCAGTGCTAGGGGGTTGCTAGCGGGGGGTAGCGAGCAGTTCTTC
TRBV9	many	NA	TRBJ2-7	CASSTRQDPYEQYF	TGTGCCAGCAGCACCCGGCAGGACCCCTACGAGCAGTACTTC
TRBV5-4	many	TRBD2	TRBJ2-5	CASSDAGLGSVETQYF	TGTGCCAGCAGCGACGCGGGACTAGGGTCAGTGGAGACCCAGTACTTC
TRBV20-1	many	TRBD1	TRBJ2-7	CSARGDSSYEQYF	TGCAGTGCTAGAGGGGACAGCTCCTACGAGCAGTACTTC
TRBV6-5	many	NA	TRBJ1-1	CASSYIENTEAFF	TGTGCCAGCAGTTACATCGAGAACACTGAAGCTTTCTTT
TRBV19	many	NA	TRBJ1-3	CASSPLLSGNTIYF	TGTGCCAGTAGTCCGCTCCTCTCTGGAAACACCATATATTTT
TRBV7-9	many	NA	TRBJ1-4	CASSATPWTATNEKLFF	TGTGCCAGCAGCGCAACTCCGTGGACAGCAACTAATGAAAAACTGTTTTTT
TRBV27	many	NA	TRBJ2-1	CASRPWAVLSSYNEQFF	TGTGCCAGCCGTCCTTGGGCTGTCCTTAGCTCCTACAATGAGCAGTTCTTC
TRBV30	NA	NA	TRBJ1-1	CAWRQQMNTEAFF	TGTGCCTGGAGACAACAGATGAACACTGAAGCTTTCTTT
TRBV7-9	many	TRBD1	TRBJ2-1	CASRPRQGSYNEQFF	TGTGCCAGCAGGCCGCGACAGGGCTCCTACAATGAGCAGTTCTTC
TRBV12-3/TRBV12-4	many	NA	TRBJ1-5	CASSSQGTFQPQHF	TGTGCCAGCAGTTCACAAGGGACGTTCCAGCCCCAGCATTTT
TRBV7-2	many	NA	TRBJ2-7	CASSLALTPYEQYF	TGTGCCAGCAGCTTAGCTCTAACCCCCTACGAGCAGTACTTC
TRBV12-3/TRBV12-4	NA	NA	TRBJ2-5	CASSHPDHQETQYF	TGTGCCAGCAGTCACCCGGACCACCAAGAGACCCAGTACTTC
TRBV2	many	NA	TRBJ1-2	CASSEALIRGRGYTF	TGTGCCAGCAGTGAAGCCCTCATCAGGGGTCGAGGCTACACCTTC
TRBV2	many	NA	TRBJ2-6	CASSEGGSGANVLTF	TGTGCCAGCAGTGAAGGGGGATCTGGGGCCAACGTCCTGACTTTC
TRBV9	many	NA	TRBJ2-2	CASSHSLSNTGELFF	TGTGCCAGCAGCCATTCCCTCTCGAACACCGGGGAGCTGTTTTTT
TRBV19	many	NA	TRBJ1-5	CASSSQAGSNQPQHF	TGTGCCAGTAGTTCCCAGGCAGGGAGCAATCAGCCCCAGCATTTT
TRBV29-1	many	NA	TRBJ2-1	CSVAAGGLYNEQFF	TGCAGCGTCGCTGCCGGGGGGCTGTACAATGAGCAGTTCTTC
TRBV29-1	NA	NA	TRBJ1-2	CSAWESYGYTF	TGCAGCGCCTGGGAGTCCTATGGCTACACCTTC
TRBV10-1	many	NA	TRBJ2-7	CASRKGTAGEQYF	TGCGCCAGCAGAAAAGGGACAGCGGGCGAGCAGTACTTC
TRBV12-3/TRBV12-4	many	NA	TRBJ1-4	CANSLSGSGEKLFF	TGTGCCAACAGTTTATCAGGGTCCGGTGAAAAACTGTTTTTT
TRBV20-1	many	NA	TRBJ1-2	CSASPGYGYTF	TGCAGTGCTAGCCCCGGGTACGGCTACACCTTC
TRBV4-2	NA	TRBD1	TRBJ1-1	CASSRGDRGTEAFF	TGTGCCAGCAGCCGGGGGGACAGGGGCACTGAAGCTTTCTTT
TRBV9	few	NA	TRBJ1-5	CASSVGGLSSQPQHF	TGTGCCAGCAGCGTAGGGGGTCTGAGTAGTCAGCCCCAGCATTTT
TRBV28	many	NA	TRBJ1-2	CASSFTGTNYGYTF	TGTGCCAGCAGTTTCACAGGGACTAACTATGGCTACACCTTC
TRBV5-8	many	NA	TRBJ2-5	CASSLFVRSQETQYF	TGTGCCAGCAGCTTGTTTGTCAGGAGTCAAGAGACCCAGTACTTC
TRBV7-9	many	NA	TRBJ1-1	CASSLERGRNTEAFF	TGTGCCAGCAGCTTAGAACGGGGGCGGAACACTGAAGCTTTCTTT
TRBV20-1	many	TRBD2	TRBJ2-1	CSASRLASGNEQFF	TGCAGTGCGTCGAGACTAGCATCGGGGAATGAGCAGTTCTTC